Presented here are 25 T cell receptor beta chains from one specimen sequenced in a study of PD-1 blockade in mismatch repair-deficient tumors (dated by TCRdb to between 2016 and 2019). Library method: the immunoSEQ multiplex PCR assay. Not all clones reach the TCRdb copy of this immuneACCESS table, which keeps in-frame sequences only. Checked studies attribute under half of the gap to unresolved V genes and leave the rest unexplained. The sample profile shows about 19,000 clones; more than 65% of them were found once. 1.2% to 1.5% of the sample goes to the ten largest clones. The starting material was PBMCs, obtained 52 weeks after starting pembrolizumab. These receptors were collected from an adult with mismatch repair-deficient cancer.

The chain has TRBV4-2 and TRBJ2-5, with 10 bases matching TRBD2. The germline gives CDR1 LGHNA, CDR2 YNFKEQ. This CDR3 comprises 15 residues. V shed 4 bases and J 1 base; nucleotides not matched to a gene: 3. CDR3 region: CASSRPSGSQETQYF. DNA of the CDR3: TGTGCCAGCAGCCGACCTAGCGGGAGCCAAGAGACCCAGTACTTC.

This clone came up once. J is TRBJ1-1 and V is TRBV5-1, with a weak D call TRBD1 (6 bases). Germline V gives CDR1 SGHRS, CDR2 YFSETQ. Trimming stripped 0 bases from V and 5 bases from J, with 17 bases between. The CDR3 runs 16 residues. The CDR3 is CASSLGSDPRGTEAFF. The CDR3 nucleotides are TGCGCCAGCAGCTTGGGTTCGGACCCGAGGGGGACTGAAGCTTTCTTT.

The J gene is TRBJ1-2, the V gene TRBV4-1; D gene uncertain. V was trimmed by 2 bases and J by 2 bases, leaving 6 bases between them. The CDR3 spans 13 residues. Germline loops: CDR1 MGHRA, CDR2 YSYEKL. CDR3 sequence (DNA): TGCGCCAGCAGCCAACTACCGAACTATGGCTACACCTTC. It yields the protein CASSQLPNYGYTF.

This sequence joins TRBV29-1 and TRBJ2-5; 9 nucleotides agree with TRBD2. Germline loops: CDR1 SQVTM, CDR2 ANQGSEA. Unmatched junction bases numbered 6, after V lost 2 bases and J lost 5 bases. The CDR3 is 14 amino acids. CDR3 bases: TGCAGCGTTGAACTTAGCGGGAGCGGGGAGACCCAGTACTTC. Residues: CSVELSGSGETQYF.

The rearrangement links TRBV18 to TRBJ2-3; D may be TRBD1 (6 bases). The germline CDR1 and CDR2 sequences are KGHSH and LQKENI. The CDR3 is made up of 16 amino acids. V lost 5 bases, J lost 3 bases, and 18 bases lay in between. The DNA of the CDR3 is TGTGCCAGCTCAACGGTCGCAGGGGCTTGGACAGATACGCAGTATTTT. Translating it yields CASSTVAGAWTDTQYF.

The chain joins TRBV27 to TRBJ1-1, with 8 bases matching TRBD1. V lost 4 bases, J lost 4 bases, and 5 bases stayed unmatched. Per germline, CDR1 MNHEY and CDR2 SMNVEV (reference sequence). There are 14 residues in the CDR3. The DNA for the CDR3 is TGTGCCAGCAGTTCAGGACAGGGAAGCACTGAAGCTTTCTTT. It is translated as CASSSGQGSTEAFF.

This rearrangement joins TRBV7-2 to TRBJ1-5; a weak D match, TRBD1 (5 bases). Germline CDR1 reads SGHTA; CDR2 reads FQGNSA. Deletions cut 1 base from V and 0 bases from J, with 16 bases between. This CDR3 has 18 amino acids. The CDR3 region has the DNA TGTGCCAGCAGCTTAGAGGGTGCGACAGAATATAGCAATCAGCCCCAGCATTTT. Encoded protein: CASSLEGATEYSNQPQHF.

This sequence joins TRBV19 and TRBJ2-3; 8 bases agree with TRBD1. Per the germline V gene, CDR1 is LNHDA and CDR2 is SQIVND (reference sequence). The ends lost 6 bases at V and 0 bases at J; junction bases unmatched: 5. CDR3 length: 15 amino acids. The CDR3 bases are TGTGCCAGTAGAGGACAGGGTTTTAGCACAGATACGCAGTATTTT. Residues: CASRGQGFSTDTQYF.

This chain uses TRBV7-9 with TRBJ1-1, with TRBD1 as a possible D gene (5 bases). The CDR3 sequence is 14 residues long. Germline V gives CDR1 SEHNR, CDR2 FQNEAQ (reference sequence). Trimming removed 5 bases at V and 4 bases at J, with 14 bases between. In DNA form, the CDR3 reads TGTGCCAGCAGCCCCATGCGGGGGGGCACTGAAGCTTTCTTT. This codes for CASSPMRGGTEAFF.

This clone was detected a few times. This rearrangement joins TRBV7-3 to TRBJ2-7; D gene ambiguous. V was trimmed by 2 bases and J by 0 bases, leaving 5 bases between them. Germline assignment: CDR1 SGHTA and CDR2 FQGTGA. The CDR3 is 13 residues long. The CDR3 region is CASSLSNSYEQYF. The CDR3 DNA reads as TGTGCCAGCAGCTTATCAAACTCCTACGAGCAGTACTTC.

V is TRBV2 and J is TRBJ1-1; 7 nucleotides match TRBD1. J gave up 5 bases and V 5 bases, and 5 bases lay outside the gene matches. Germline loops: CDR1 SNHLY, CDR2 FYNNEI. The CDR3 loop spans 13 amino acids. The CDR3 DNA reads TGTGCCAGCAGTCCAGGGGGTTGGACTGAAGCTTTCTTT. It translates to CASSPGGWTEAFF.

V usage is TRBV19 and J usage is TRBJ2-1, with D perhaps TRBD2 (5 bases). The V and J ends lost 2 bases and 8 bases respectively, with 10 bases between them. Germline CDR1 is LNHDA and CDR2 is SQIVND (reference sequence). There are 13 residues in the CDR3. The CDR3 sequence is CASSIWASHEQFF. CDR3 DNA sequence: TGTGCCAGTAGTATATGGGCTAGCCATGAGCAGTTCTTC.

This chain joins TRBV10-3 and TRBJ2-7; 12 nucleotides line up with TRBD2. Trimming cost V 3 bases and J 3 bases; bases outside gene matches: 3. This CDR3 has 15 amino acids. Germline lookup yields CDR1 ENHRY and CDR2 SYGVKD. CDR3 sequence reads: CAISDPSGRGYEQYF. The DNA for the CDR3 is TGTGCCATCAGTGATCCTAGCGGGAGGGGCTACGAGCAGTACTTC.

The CDR3, as DNA: TGTGCCTGTCCGGGACAGCAATACAATGAGCAGTTCTTC. It encodes CACPGQQYNEQFF. The chain combines TRBV30 with TRBJ2-1, with TRBD1 matching 7 bases. The CDR3 covers 13 residues. In germline, CDR1 is GTSNPN, CDR2 SVGIG (reference sequence). With 6 bases clipped from V and 4 bases from J, the junction kept 6 bases outside the gene matches.

This rearrangement joins TRBV12-2 to TRBJ1-2. TRBV12-2 is assigned pseudogene status. The CDR3 is 14 amino acids. The CDR3 DNA reads as TGTGCAAGTCGCCCCCAGGGAGGAGACTATGGCTACACCTTC. The encoded protein is CASRPQGGDYGYTF.

The J gene is TRBJ1-5, the V gene TRBV2, with unresolved D. Germline V gene sequence: CDR1 SNHLY, CDR2 FYNNEI. Trimming took 5 bases from V and 13 from J, leaving 18 bases between them. The CDR3 covers 13 residues. The CDR3 region has the DNA TGTGCCAGCAGTCCCCAGGATTACCTGCCTCAGCATTTT. This translates into CASSPQDYLPQHF.

This sequence joins TRBV18 and TRBJ1-2, with D possibly matching TRBD1 (5 bases). Germline assignment: CDR1 KGHSH and CDR2 LQKENI. The CDR3 covers 12 residues. Trimming took off 2 bases at V and 4 bases at J, with 5 bases between the two ends. Here the CDR3 reads CASSPDSYGYTF. The CDR3 DNA sequence: TGTGCCAGCTCACCAGACAGCTATGGCTACACCTTC.

This clone came up once. V usage is TRBV4-2 and J usage is TRBJ1-1; TRBD1 is a possible D gene (5 bases). The CDR3 loop spans 13 amino acids. Germline CDR1 and CDR2: LGHNA and YNFKEQ. Trimming pared 2 bases from V and 6 bases from J, leaving 10 bases between. The CDR3 DNA reads as TGTGCCAGCAGCCAATGGGGGGGAGCTGAAGCTTTCTTT. It specifies CASSQWGGAEAFF.

V gene TRBV7-2 combines with J gene TRBJ2-1; maybe TRBD2 (6 bases). Between the trimmed V and J ends, which lost 4 bases and 5 bases, there was a span of 15 bases. This CDR3 is built from 15 residues. CDR1 SGHTA and CDR2 FQGNSA come from the germline V gene. The CDR3 loop is CASSWGSSGNNEQFF. CDR3 nucleotides: TGTGCCAGCAGCTGGGGGAGTAGCGGCAACAATGAGCAGTTCTTC.

This rearrangement joins TRBV10-3 to TRBJ2-1; weak D call: TRBD1 (6 bases). Looked up from germline, CDR1 is ENHRY and CDR2 is SYGVKD. The germline V and J ends were trimmed by 8 bases and 0 bases, with 14 bases remaining between them. The CDR3 has 15 amino acids. This CDR3 is CAIRRDTSSYNEQFF. In DNA, the CDR3 is TGTGCCATCCGAAGGGACACGAGCTCCTACAATGAGCAGTTCTTC.

The J gene is TRBJ1-2, the V gene TRBV29-1, with D tentatively TRBD1 (5 bases). The germline gives CDR1 SQVTM, CDR2 ANQGSEA. The CDR3 sequence is 15 residues long. V shed 0 bases and J shed 3 bases, with 14 bases lying between them. CDR3 residues: CSVEDLDRGDYGYTF. The CDR3 bases are TGCAGCGTTGAAGATTTGGATCGGGGGGACTATGGCTACACCTTC.

The chain has TRBV10-1 and TRBJ2-7, with 13 positions matching TRBD2. CDR3 length equals 15 residues. Germline V lookup: CDR1 WNHNN, CDR2 SYGVQD (reference sequence). V was pared by 3 bases and J by 7 bases, with 6 bases of the junction left unmatched. CDR3 sequence: CASSESGTSGIEQYF. In nucleotides, the CDR3 is TGCGCCAGCAGTGAATCCGGGACTAGCGGGATTGAGCAGTACTTC.

This clone was observed once. V is TRBV6-5 and J is TRBJ2-1, with D possibly matching TRBD2 (6 bases). CDR3 length: 15 amino acids. From germline, CDR1 is MNHEY and CDR2 SVGAGI. V was clipped by 6 bases and J by 0 bases, with 12 bases between them. Written as DNA, the CDR3 is TGTGCCAGCAGCTGGGGCGGGGACTCCTACAATGAGCAGTTCTTC. Translation gives CASSWGGDSYNEQFF.

This clone was detected only a few times. This chain links TRBV5-4 with TRBJ2-7, with 8 bases fitting TRBD1. The CDR3 runs to 15 residues. CDR1 SGHNT and CDR2 YYREEE come from the germline V gene (reference sequence). V trimming: 1 base; J trimming: 0 bases; junction bases outside the gene matches: 3. The CDR3 nucleotides read TGTGCCAGCAGCTTGCGACAGGGGAGCTCCTACGAGCAGTACTTC. Translated, it gives CASSLRQGSSYEQYF.

The V and J genes are TRBV18 and TRBJ1-1, with 7 bases lining up with TRBD1. Germline V gene lookup returns CDR1 KGHSH and CDR2 LQKENI. The CDR3 extends over 15 amino acids. J gave up 1 base and V 0 bases, and 2 bases lay outside the gene matches. CDR3 sequence: CASSPPSGGNTEAFF. As DNA, the CDR3 is TGTGCCAGCTCACCACCGTCAGGGGGGAACACTGAAGCTTTCTTT.